This T cell receptor beta chain was obtained from a study of cytomegalovirus exposure and HLA in healthy donors listed by TCRdb under 2017. Background for the entire study: An earlier analysis of 587 of the donors reported approximately 280 Gb of sequence data and 95 million to 140 million unique TCR beta sequences obtained from around 170 million T cells. Roughly 300 gigabases of sequencing data and approximately 92 million unique TCR sequences made up an early release that covered approximately 620 HLA-typed donors. Of the approximately 400 genotyped donors, around 81% fell in the genetic ancestry cluster associated with self-reported Caucasian donors. The study aimed to test whether cataloging public T cell receptors could reveal signatures of past pathogen exposure. The T cell repertoires of under 700 subjects were profiled by immunosequencing and related to cytomegalovirus serostatus. Besides the first cohort of more than 650 subjects, a separate validation cohort made up of over 100 different subjects was used. The study combined high-throughput TCR immunosequencing, statistical association of individual TCRs with disease status, and machine learning to predict cytomegalovirus infection status. A later analysis re-analyzed previously published TCR beta repertoires from 500 to 700 donors and added high-resolution HLA genotyping to study TCR occurrence patterns. The later analysis used no new phenotypic data to find candidate immune exposures, relying instead on TCR beta sequences and their occurrence across donors. An earlier analysis of several hundred of the donors applied high-throughput TCR beta sequencing to assess whether each TCR beta V gene segment acted as functional or pseudogenic. Donor age, sex, ethnicity and CMV serostatus were compiled together with the repertoire data. In a later genetic analysis, genome-wide SNP genotypes for about 65% of the 666 donors were used, and that subset was treated as a discovery cohort. All discovery cohort repertoires had been generated using a single sequencing platform. Both class I and class II loci were covered by HLA typing, at four-digit resolution. Typing coverage varied by locus: roughly 629-640 donors for A, B, C, DRB1 and DQB1; roughly 520 for DQA1; 606 for DPA1; fewer than 480 for DPB1. About 5 DR-DQ haplotypes were handled as single units for association and clustering, since linkage in the cohort was strong. Among some 410 genotyped donors of the cohort, an average of approximately 240,000 unique TCR beta nucleotide sequences were sequenced per donor, around a sixth of them non-productive. The paper as a whole reports these results and caveats: Because counts were too low, roughly 17 rarely observed V segments, including chromosome 9 orphons, were left out of the earlier analysis of approximately 580 of the donors. For the cohort, immune exposure information was limited to CMV serostatus. Only TCR beta chains were sequenced in this cohort, and the absence of alpha or paired-chain data limited detectable features. In vitro tests confirmed that a few of the cytomegalovirus-associated TCR beta chains recognize cytomegalovirus antigens. Linkage disequilibrium might explain the correlated functional status among segregating V segments, but an unknown experimental factor could not be excluded. The classifier was reported to diagnose cytomegalovirus status with high specificity and sensitivity in both the original cohort and the validation cohort. In a later genetic analysis, a missense DCLRE1C variant was associated with V-gene and J-gene trimming of TCR beta chains, and the association was replicated in an independent cohort. The authors suggested that the approach could potentially be generalized to other disease states and immunological phenotypes. A later analysis reported that several top co-occurrence clusters appeared linked to parvovirus B19, influenza, CMV and Epstein-Barr virus. A later analysis associated 15,000 to 20,000 TCR beta sequences with specific HLA alleles at a false discovery rate of 0.05. Because the 87-base-pair reads could not distinguish some IMGT-functional V segments, including TRBV6-2 and TRBV6-3, those segments were excluded. Because HLA typing was unavailable for some donors at each locus, only the typed subset was used in association tests. A further reported finding was that TCR beta sequences accurately predicted the HLA-A and HLA-B alleles for most subjects in the first cohort. In a later analysis, TCR association rates were found to vary across HLA loci, with the most associated TCRs seen for DRB1 alleles and the fewest for HLA-C alleles. In an earlier analysis of approximately 590 of the donors, most TCR beta V segments were observed in productive rearrangements about 87% or about 30% of the time, broadly matching IMGT annotations. When HLA alleles, especially DR and DQ, strongly co-occurred, attributing TCR associations to individual alleles was difficult. Most TCR sequences were observed very rarely across donors, whereas some public TCRs were present in many individuals. In a later analysis, most CMV-associated TCR beta chains were found to appear HLA-restricted, with HLA associations seemingly driven largely by CMV exposure. Compared with equally common non-associated chains, HLA-associated TCR beta chains in a later analysis were more clonally expanded and had lower generation probabilities. The sequencing pipeline was judged likely to have produced a cluster of highly shared sequence variants as a technical artifact. Roughly uniform sequencing depth across donors was assumed in presence/absence analyses, although this assumption may not hold. In a later genetic analysis, fewer N-insertions in productive TCRs were reported among donors in an Asian-associated ancestry cluster than the approximately 670-donor mean. A total of fewer than 200 TCR beta chains were listed by the study as associated with cytomegalovirus.

CDR1 and CDR2 were assigned from the germline V gene as SQVTM and ANQGSEA. From the cysteine up to the phenylalanine, the CDR3 has a length of 12 residues. Only the CDR3 part of the read is kept: 36 bases, read in frame from the first base. V lost 6 bases and J lost 9 bases; the stretch between them is 17 bases long. The cohort was made up of 500 to 800 healthy bone marrow donors. All cohort members were sampled while nominally healthy, although unrecorded immune exposures were likely present. The donor was CMV seropositive and belonged to the group of 250 to 300 seropositive cohort members. Each donor provided a peripheral blood sample, and peripheral blood mononuclear cells were used for TCR beta sequencing. Genomic DNA was extracted from the blood cell samples with the Qiagen DNeasy Blood Extraction Kit. The library relied on the immunoSEQ multiplex PCR assay. A mixture of 60 forward primers for TCR Vbeta segments and 13 reverse primers for TCR Jbeta segments was used in the multiplex PCR. A multiplex PCR assay on genomic DNA amplified the CDR3 region of rearranged TCR beta genes. The Illumina HiSeq System was used to sequence the amplified TCR beta libraries as 87-base-pair reads. The published analysis was carried out like this. Across the 666 repertoires, a later analysis counted about 81 million unique TCR beta chains, roughly 11 million of which were shared by at least two donors. Raw reads were error-corrected and collapsed into unique sequences by a nearest-neighbor algorithm in which closely related sequences were merged to remove PCR and sequencing errors. Alignment of CDR3 sequences to IMGT reference sequences was used to assign V, D and J gene segments. Each retained sequence needed at least a six-nucleotide match to both a V gene segment and a J gene segment. A rearrangement was called productive if the CDR3 had no stop codons and remained in frame with V and J, and every other rearrangement was called non-productive. CDR3 was defined according to IMGT convention as the region running from the second conserved V-encoded cysteine to the conserved J-encoded phenylalanine. In an earlier analysis of 500 to 650 of the donors, sequences lacking an unambiguous match to a single V gene segment were excluded. An earlier analysis of some 500 of the donors classified V segments as functional when productive rearrangements were above 56.7% and as segregating when the standard deviation between donors was above 5%. A statistical classification framework was developed to diagnose cytomegalovirus status using the catalog of TCR beta chain sequences. V and J gene assignment, in a later analysis, came from comparing TCR nucleotide sequences with IMGT/GENE-DB human TR gene sequences. Using the TCRdist pipeline, a later analysis assigned CDR3 sequences along with most-parsimonious VDJ recombination scenarios. In a later analysis, each TCR beta chain was defined by its CDR3 amino acid sequence together with its V-gene family, and reads without a unique V-gene family were excluded. As a way to deal with suspected cross-contamination and a sequencing artifact, a later analysis dropped hundreds of nucleotide sequences that were highly shared and had low generation probability. In a later analysis, a clonal expansion index was calculated for each public chain from normalized within-repertoire ranks of inferred template counts. A later analysis computed generation probabilities with a VDJ recombination model fitted to out-of-frame rearrangements, and checked the results against IGoR. In a later analysis, hypergeometric tests were used to score TCR-TCR, TCR-HLA and TCR-CMV co-occurrence, with a repertoire-size bias correction applied to TCR pairs. To estimate false discovery rates, a later analysis permuted the HLA or CMV assignments 20 times. In a later analysis, co-occurring TCRs were grouped with DBSCAN, and TCRdist sequence similarity was added when clustering was performed within HLA-allele-positive subsets. Repertoires with fewer than 30,000 or more than 120,000 public chains, plus five repertoires with anomalous nucleotide sharing, were excluded from co-occurrence clustering. TCRdb carries this immuneACCESS record with in-frame sequences only. Its versions omit some clonotypes, under half of them owing to an unresolved V gene in the studies checked, with the rest unexplained. That table supplies the V and J calls and clone size; D and trimming were determined from the DNA. This sample has 150,000 to 200,000 clones in its table, and about 80% of those were observed once. Roughly 6% of the sample comes from the top ten.

On this clone: Its antigen is unknown. No much larger clone is present one base from it, and per-base qualities are unavailable.

The sequenced sample was PBMCs. Rearrangement joined TRBV29-1 to TRBJ2-5, with TRBD2 tentatively as D gene (6 bases match). This sequence originates from a man in his forties in good health and CMV-seropositive. The CDR3 region reads CSVAGTSRAQYF. DNA sequence: TGCAGCGTCGCGGGGACTTCGAGGGCCCAGTACTTC.